The 21 T cell receptor beta chains below all came from one sample that was sequenced in a study of blood T cell repertoires in COVID-19. Assay used: immunoSEQ multiplex PCR; TCRdb lists only in-frame clones, some missing. The sample shows fewer than 250,000 clones, 80% to 90% of them seen only once. The sample consisted of peripheral blood. Source of these receptors: a man in his forties or fifties with active or convalescent COVID-19.

This rearrangement joins TRBV6-5 to TRBJ2-5; TRBD1 agrees at 8 bases. The CDR3 contains 15 residues. V was clipped by 6 bases and J by 1 base; unmatched bases: 7. Germline values: CDR1 MNHEY, CDR2 SVGAGI. In nucleotides, the CDR3 is TGTGCCAGCAGCTCGACAGGGGATGGCCAAGAGACCCAGTACTTC. Protein product: CASSSTGDGQETQYF.

The chain carries TRBV29-1 and TRBJ1-2; 7 bases line up with TRBD1. V dropped 3 bases and J dropped 5; count of bases not matched to a gene: 9. Germline CDR1 SQVTM, CDR2 ANQGSEA. The CDR3 length is 14 residues. The CDR3 bases are TGCAGCGTTGATAGGGGGCTCGAGGCTTATGGCTACACCTTC. The encoded protein is CSVDRGLEAYGYTF.

The gene calls are TRBV19 and TRBJ1-1; the match to TRBD1 covers 7 bases. Germline CDR1 is LNHDA and CDR2 is SQIVND (reference sequence). The ends lost 1 base at V and 6 bases at J; junction bases unmatched: 2. This CDR3 spans 13 amino acids. CDR3 DNA: TGTGCCAGTAGTATAGGCCAGGGGGCTGAAGCTTTCTTT. Translating it yields CASSIGQGAEAFF.

This clone was detected only once. The V and J genes are TRBV2 and TRBJ1-2; D uncertain. Germline values: CDR1 SNHLY, CDR2 FYNNEI. Between the trimmed V and J ends, which lost 7 bases and 8 bases, there was a span of 20 bases. This CDR3 is 14 amino acids long. CDR3 loop: CASKPLVHGEGYTF. The CDR3 coding sequence is TGTGCCAGCAAGCCTCTAGTCCATGGGGAGGGCTACACCTTC.

The genes are TRBV18 and TRBJ1-4; D gene uncertain. The CDR3 has 17 amino acids. The V end lost 3 bases, the J end lost 0 bases, and 14 bases lay between the germline ends. Germline V CDR1 and CDR2: KGHSH, LQKENI. This chain's CDR3 is CASSPMDSGTTNEKLFF. DNA of the CDR3: TGTGCCAGCTCACCGATGGATTCAGGAACAACTAATGAAAAACTGTTTTTT.

The chain links TRBV7-3 to TRBJ2-3; possible D gene TRBD1, 6 bases. Deletions cut 3 bases from V and 4 bases from J, with 11 bases between. This CDR3 contains 14 residues. The germline V gene has CDR1 SGHTA and CDR2 FQGTGA. CDR3 nucleotide sequence: TGTGCCAGCAGCTTCGACAGGTTTTCAGATACGCAGTATTTT. The encoded protein is CASSFDRFSDTQYF.

This chain uses TRBV11-2 with TRBJ1-2; D gene unclear. With 1 base removed from V and 4 bases from J, the gap between germline ends came to 16 bases. Germline CDR1 reads SGHAT; CDR2 reads FQNNGV. This CDR3 spans 16 amino acids. The CDR3 region is CASSLVSGGVAYGYTF. The CDR3, as DNA: TGTGCCAGCAGCTTAGTCTCGGGCGGGGTTGCCTATGGCTACACCTTC.

The V gene is TRBV7-6, the J gene TRBJ1-2; TRBD1 matches at 10 bases. The CDR3 runs 15 residues. Trimming removed 7 bases from V and 6 bases from J; junction bases left unmatched: 11. CDR1 is SGHVS, CDR2 FNYEAQ, per germline. The CDR3 DNA follows: TGTGCCAGCACCCCGGGGGGACAGGGGTTCGATGGCTACACCTTC. The encoded protein is CASTPGGQGFDGYTF. Full variable domain (missing parts from reference TRBV7-6 and TRBJ1-2): GAGVSQSPRYKVTKRGQDVALRCDPISGHVSLYWYRQALGQGPEFLTYFNYEAQQDKSGLPNDRFSAERPEGSISTLTIQRTEQRDSAMYRCASTPGGQGFDGYTFGSGTRLTVV.

This chain uses TRBV6-5 with TRBJ2-7; 10 nucleotides agree with TRBD2. This CDR3 has 15 amino acids. Looked up from germline, CDR1 is MNHEY and CDR2 is SVGAGI. V gave up 4 bases and J gave up 0 bases; unmatched junction bases: 3. CDR3 in DNA: TGTGCCAGCAGTTTAGCGGGGGGCCCCTCCTACGAGCAGTACTTC. Translation gives CASSLAGGPSYEQYF.

The rearrangement uses TRBV4-1 and TRBJ2-3; 7 bases are shared with TRBD2. Germline CDR1 and CDR2: MGHRA and YSYEKL. The CDR3 is 14 residues long. Losses at the gene ends were 5 bases for V and 3 bases for J; bases not matched to a gene: 5. The CDR3, as DNA: TGCGCCAGCAGCTTGGGGACTATTACAGATACGCAGTATTTT. Encoded protein: CASSLGTITDTQYF.

V is TRBV19 and J is TRBJ2-5, with 9 bases matching TRBD2. With V trimmed by 3 bases and J by 1 base, 15 bases remained unmatched. The length of the CDR3 is 19 residues. Germline values: CDR1 LNHDA, CDR2 SQIVND (reference sequence). The DNA for the CDR3 is TGTGCCAGTAGTATCCAGGTGTCTAGCGGGATAGCGGCCCAAGAGACCCAGTACTTC. Translated, it gives CASSIQVSSGIAAQETQYF. The full variable domain, with the rest looked up from reference TRBV19 and TRBJ2-5, is DGGITQSPKYLFRKEGQNVTLSCEQNLNHDAMYWYRQDPGQGLRLIYYSQIVNDFQKGDIAEGYSVSREKKESFPLTVTSAQKNPTAFYLCASSIQVSSGIAAQETQYFGPGTRLLVL.

The chain joins TRBV20-1 to TRBJ1-2; 7 nucleotides agree with TRBD1. The trim removed 3 bases at V and 8 bases at J, leaving 12 bases unmatched. Germline CDR1 and CDR2: DFQATT and SNEGSKA (reference sequence). This CDR3 is 14 amino acids long. The chain's CDR3 is CSASFPRRGHGYTF. CDR3 in DNA: TGCAGTGCTAGTTTTCCCAGAAGGGGGCACGGCTACACCTTC.

The chain employs TRBV7-9 and TRBJ1-2; no firm D call. Between the trimmed V and J ends, which lost 4 bases and 7 bases, there was a span of 10 bases. Germline values: CDR1 SEHNR, CDR2 FQNEAQ (reference sequence). This CDR3 region has 12 residues. The CDR3 DNA reads as TGTGCCAGCAGCTCCGCAGGTCCTGGCTACACCTTC. The encoded protein is CASSSAGPGYTF.

The CDR3 DNA sequence: TGTGCCAGCAGTGAATCGGAGGGGTCAGATACGCAGTATTTT. Amino acids: CASSESEGSDTQYF. The V call is TRBV2, the J call TRBJ2-3, with D perhaps matching TRBD2 (6 bases). V was pared by 2 bases and J by 4 bases, with 10 bases between. The germline V gene encodes CDR1 SNHLY and CDR2 FYNNEI. This CDR3 spans 14 amino acids.

V is TRBV29-1 and J is TRBJ1-2, with D maybe TRBD1 (6 bases). The CDR3 covers 15 residues. Trimming shortened V by 5 bases and J by 2 bases, and 18 bases separated the two germline ends. Germline CDR1 and CDR2: SQVTM and ANQGSEA. CDR3 sequence: CSVRDNSPNNYGYTF. The CDR3 bases are TGCAGCGTTCGGGACAATAGTCCGAACAACTATGGCTACACCTTC.

The chain joins TRBV7-9 to TRBJ2-1; 9 bases match TRBD1. The CDR3 covers 15 residues. Germline trimming cut 5 bases from V and 0 bases from J; bases unmatched to any gene: 2. Germline CDR1 is SEHNR and CDR2 is FQNEAQ (reference sequence). In nucleotides, the CDR3 is TGTGCCAGCAGCCCGGACAGGGGCTCCTACAATGAGCAGTTCTTC. Its protein product is CASSPDRGSYNEQFF.

The gene calls are TRBV20-1 and TRBJ1-4, with 9 bases identical to TRBD1. CDR1 DFQATT and CDR2 SNEGSKA come from the germline V gene (reference sequence). The ends lost 3 bases at V and 11 bases at J; junction bases unmatched: 16. This CDR3 contains 16 residues. CDR3 DNA sequence: TGCAGTGCTAGTTATACAGGGGGCAGATATGAGGGGAAACTGTTTTTT. Amino acids: CSASYTGGRYEGKLFF.

The chain employs TRBV5-1 and TRBJ2-3; 8 nucleotides line up with TRBD1. This CDR3 has 14 amino acids. V gave up 3 bases and J gave up 3 bases; unmatched junction bases: 3. In germline, CDR1 is SGHRS, CDR2 YFSETQ. The CDR3, as DNA: TGCGCCAGCAGCTCCAGGGGGCGGACAGATACGCAGTATTTT. Translating gives CASSSRGRTDTQYF.

The chain employs TRBV28 and TRBJ1-4; D is unresolved. V was pared by 5 bases and J by 0 bases, with 7 bases between. Germline CDR1 and CDR2: MDHEN and SYDVKM. This CDR3 is built from 14 residues. CDR3 amino acids: CASSTTPTNEKLFF. CDR3 bases: TGTGCCAGCAGTACGACACCAACTAATGAAAAACTGTTTTTT.

For this clone: The same CDR3 is also encoded by other DNA sequences in this sample. The J gene is TRBJ2-7, the V gene TRBV12-3 or TRBV12-4; a possible D gene is TRBD2 (6 bases). V gave up 6 bases and J gave up 7 bases, with 16 bases separating them. The CDR3 is 13 amino acids. CDR3 loop: CASSLGGLGEQYF. CDR3 in DNA: TGTGCCAGCAGCTTGGGGGGTCTGGGGGAGCAGTACTTC.

This clone was seen only once. The CDR3 nucleotides are TGCAGCGTTGATTTATGGCAGGGTGGAATTGCTGAAGCTTTCTTT. It codes for CSVDLWQGGIAEAFF. The chain couples TRBV29-1 to TRBJ1-1; a weak D match, TRBD1 (5 bases). V was cut by 3 bases and J by 6 bases, with 20 bases left in between. Per germline, CDR1 SQVTM and CDR2 ANQGSEA. The CDR3 covers 15 residues.